This T cell receptor beta chain was identified during a study of blood T cell repertoires in COVID-19. Turning to the study itself: Samples representing acute and convalescent COVID-19 were sourced from the United States, Italy and Spain. Sources were T cells, B-cell-depleted T cells, or PBMCs; the material itself was cDNA or gDNA.

As handled by the study authors: From reference gene primer amplification, estimates of nucleated cell counts were derived. Clones were read by immunoSEQ multiplex PCR, and TCRdb kept only the in-frame ones, dropping some. Clone size and V and J calls were adopted from that table, with D and trimming inferred from the DNA. The table has around 94,000 clones, about nine tenths seen once; the top ten hold more than 4.5%. This CDR3 region has 15 residues. The germline gives CDR1 ENHRY, CDR2 SYGVKD. The junction had 5 bases not matched to a gene; V was cut back by 6 bases and J by 7 bases. While infection was still active, Seattle patients were enrolled and then followed longitudinally.

The source of this sequence is a woman between 45 and 60 years old with COVID-19, enrolled during active disease. Sequenced sample: peripheral blood. The genes are TRBV10-3 and TRBJ2-1; 14 nucleotides align to TRBD2. CDR3 residues: CAIRRTSGGKNEQFF. CDR3 coding DNA: TGTGCCATCAGGCGGACTAGCGGGGGGAAGAATGAGCAGTTCTTC.